Listed below are T cell receptor beta chains from one sample, sequenced in a study of response to subunit inactivated influenza vaccine. TCRdb passed the RT-PCR reads through MiXCR, listing each CDR3 protein once. Here the sample spans about 170,000 distinct CDR3 sequences, about 10% being singletons. The sequencing used CD8+ T cells sorted from PBMCs, collected around 25 months after vaccination. These receptors came from a man in his fifties or sixties who received an inactivated influenza vaccine. Both conserved end residues are part of each CDR3. The order of the fields is J gene, D gene, clone size, V gene, CDR3 DNA, CDR3 protein. A D gene is named only where the DNA matches it firmly. Not all rows give a size; the values are once, few, many and, for expanded clones, a class.

>TRBJ2-7|.|.|TRBV7-9
TGTGCCAGCCACGGGGACGAGCAGTACTTC
CASHGDEQYF
>TRBJ2-1|.|many|TRBV28
TGTGCCAGCAGTCGCTCAGGGTGGCATTTAAGTCAGTCCTACAATGAGCAGTTCTTC
CASSRSGWHLSQSYNEQFF
>TRBJ2-3|.|few|TRBV28
TGTGCCATCGCGGGGGGACAGAGCACAGATACGCAGTATTTT
CAIAGGQSTDTQYF
>TRBJ1-2|.|.|TRBV3-1
TGTCCCAGGGGCGAAACCTCCTATGGCTACACCTTC
CPRGETSYGYTF
>TRBJ2-7|.|.|TRBV10-1
TGCGCCAGCAGTGAGCGAGGGGACCTCTACGAGCAGTACTTC
CASSERGDLYEQYF
>TRBJ2-7|TRBD2|.|TRBV2
TGTGCCAGCAGAGATCCGGGACTAGCGGGAGGGAGGTCCGAGCAGTACTTC
CASRDPGLAGGRSEQYF
>TRBJ1-6|.|few|TRBV28
TGTGCCAGCAGTCCAGGGTTTACGAATTCACCCCTCCACTTT
CASSPGFTNSPLHF
>TRBJ1-1|.|few|TRBV27
TGTGCCAGCAGTTTATCGTACGCGGGGAACACTGAAGCTTTCTTT
CASSLSYAGNTEAFF
>TRBJ2-7|TRBD2|.|TRBV4-1
TGCGCCAGCAGCGCCTCCCTAGCGGTTTACTCCTACGAGCAGTACTTC
CASSASLAVYSYEQYF
>TRBJ2-7|TRBD2|few|TRBV9
TGTGCCAGCAGCTTTTCTTGGGGGGGTTACGAGCAGTACTTC
CASSFSWGGYEQYF
>TRBJ1-1|TRBD1|many|TRBV10-3
TGTGCCATCAGTGAGGTCGTCAGGGGGGTCAACACTGAAGCTTTCTTT
CAISEVVRGVNTEAFF
>TRBJ2-5|TRBD1|many|TRBV12-3/TRBV12-4
TGTGCCAGCAGCTCGACAGGGGGAAGAGAGACCCAGTACTTC
CASSSTGGRETQYF
>TRBJ2-2|.|.|TRBV29-1
TGCAGCGCCACAGGGTATAGCACCGGGGAGCTGTTTTTT
CSATGYSTGELFF
>TRBJ1-1|.|.|TRBV7-3
TGTGCCAGCAGCTTGGGCTCGGGTAACACTGAAGCTTTCTTT
CASSLGSGNTEAFF
>TRBJ2-5|TRBD1|.|TRBV7-9
TGTGCCAGCAGCTTACAGGGGGTCCAAGAGACCCAGTACTTC
CASSLQGVQETQYF
>TRBJ2-7|TRBD1|.|TRBV9
TGTGCCAGCAGCGAGGCGGACAGGTCCTACGAGCAGTACTTC
CASSEADRSYEQYF
>TRBJ1-2|.|.|TRBV27
TGTGCCAGCAGTTTGAGAGGATATGGCTACACCTTC
CASSLRGYGYTF
>TRBJ2-7|.|.|TRBV4-1
TGCGCCAGCAGCCAAGGAACATCAATCTACGAGCAGTACTTC
CASSQGTSIYEQYF
>TRBJ2-7|TRBD2|few|TRBV6-5
TGTGCCAGCAGTTCCCCGGGACTAGTCTACGAGCAGTACTTC
CASSSPGLVYEQYF
>TRBJ2-7|.|few|TRBV28
TGTGCCAGCAACCTCGACAGCTCCTACGAGCAGTACTTC
CASNLDSSYEQYF
>TRBJ2-1|.|many|TRBV15
TGTGCCACCAGCAGAGCCTCTCACAATGAGCAGTTCTTC
CATSRASHNEQFF
>TRBJ2-3|.|few|TRBV7-9
TGTGCCAGCCCCCCAGGCGCCCCAGATACGCAGTATTTT
CASPPGAPDTQYF
>TRBJ2-3|TRBD1|.|TRBV6-2/TRBV6-3
TGTGCCAGCAGGCCGACAGGGCACACAGATACGCAGTATTTT
CASRPTGHTDTQYF
>TRBJ2-1|.|.|TRBV12-3/TRBV12-4
TGTGCCAGCAGTTTTACGTCGCAATACAATGAGCAGTTCTTC
CASSFTSQYNEQFF
>TRBJ2-5|TRBD1|.|TRBV7-9
TGTGCCAGCAGCGCCCGACAGGGCCTCCAAGAGACCCAGTACTTC
CASSARQGLQETQYF
>TRBJ2-7|TRBD1|few|TRBV7-9
TGTGCCAGCAGCTCCATAACGTCACAGGGGGGCTACGAGCAGTACTTC
CASSSITSQGGYEQYF
>TRBJ1-2|TRBD1|many|TRBV7-9
TGTGCCAGCAGCTCGAACCGGGACAGGGTCGACTATGGCTACACCTTC
CASSSNRDRVDYGYTF
>TRBJ2-4|TRBD1|.|TRBV5-4
TGTGCCAGCAGCTCGTGGGACAGTGAGAATTTCGGTCTTCGGGACATTCAGTACTTC
CASSSWDSENFGLRDIQYF
>TRBJ1-2|.|.|TRBV6-1
TGTGCCAGCACCAAAACACTGATGGACTATGGCTACACCTTC
CASTKTLMDYGYTF
>TRBJ2-7|.|few|TRBV6-1
TGTGCCAGCAGACAAAACAGGGTGGACGAGCAGTACTTC
CASRQNRVDEQYF
>TRBJ2-3|.|.|TRBV7-6
TGTGCCAGCAGCTTAGAAGTTCCGGGTAGCCCAGATACGCAGTATTTT
CASSLEVPGSPDTQYF
>TRBJ2-5|TRBD1|.|TRBV13
TGTGCCAGCTCTCTGATAGGGGGCGCGGAAGAGACCCAGTACTTC
CASSLIGGAEETQYF
>TRBJ1-4|.|.|TRBV4-3
TGCGCCAGCAGCCAAGACGGGGGTAGCGAAAAACTGTTTTTT
CASSQDGGSEKLFF
>TRBJ2-1|TRBD2|many|TRBV12-3/TRBV12-4
TGTGCCAGCAGCCTAGCGGGGGCCAACAATGAGCAGTTCTTC
CASSLAGANNEQFF
>TRBJ2-3|.|.|TRBV24-1
TGTGCCACCAGTGAGTCAGGGACAGATACGCAGTATTTT
CATSESGTDTQYF
>TRBJ2-7|.|few|TRBV5-1
TGCGCCAGCAGGGGCTCGACCTACGAGCAGTACTTC
CASRGSTYEQYF
>TRBJ1-1|.|.|TRBV7-9
TGTGCCAGCAGCCCCAGTGCTGAAGCTTTCTTT
CASSPSAEAFF
>TRBJ2-1|.|few|TRBV5-5
TGTGCCAGCAGCCCGGACAGTTCTTGGAATGAGCAGTTCTTC
CASSPDSSWNEQFF
>TRBJ1-4|.|many|TRBV3-1
TGTGCCAGCAGCCAAGCTGAAAAACTGTTTTTT
CASSQAEKLFF
>TRBJ2-1|TRBD1|many|TRBV20-1
TGCAGTGCTAGAGAACTAGGACAGGGATCCTACAATGAGCAGTTCTTC
CSARELGQGSYNEQFF
>TRBJ2-5|TRBD2|many|TRBV28
TGTGCCAGCCACCGGGGACTAGCAGTACAAGAGACCCAGTACTTC
CASHRGLAVQETQYF
>TRBJ2-2|.|.|TRBV10-3
TGTGCCATCACCGACACCGGGGAGCTGTTTTTT
CAITDTGELFF
>TRBJ2-3|.|few|TRBV27
TGTGCCAGCAGCCTGCAAGGGCCAGATACGCAGTATTTT
CASSLQGPDTQYF
>TRBJ1-1|.|many|TRBV12-3/TRBV12-4
TGTGCCAGCAGTCCTGGACAGTTGGGAGAAGCTTTCTTT
CASSPGQLGEAFF
>TRBJ2-1|.|many|TRBV5-1
TGCGCCAGCAGCTCACCACTTGAGGGGGGATATTCCTACAATGAGCAGTTCTTC
CASSSPLEGGYSYNEQFF
>TRBJ2-3|.|.|TRBV11-2
TGTGCCAGCAGCTTAGTAGTAATTGATACGCAGTATTTT
CASSLVVIDTQYF
>TRBJ2-1|.|few|TRBV12-3/TRBV12-4
TGTGCCAGCGGTTCGGGCAGGGGTGAGCAGTTCTTC
CASGSGRGEQFF
>TRBJ2-5|.|few|TRBV29-1
TGCAGCGTTGAATTGCGGGAGACCCAGTACTTC
CSVELRETQYF
>TRBJ2-1|TRBD1|once|TRBV24-1
TGTGCCACCAGTGATTTGGGGGACAGGGGGAATGAGCAGTTCTTC
CATSDLGDRGNEQFF
>TRBJ2-7|.|.|TRBV12-3/TRBV12-4
TGTGCCAGCAGTTTCAGGACAGCGTACGAGCAGTACTTC
CASSFRTAYEQYF
>TRBJ1-2|.|.|TRBV6-5
TGTGCCAGCAGTTACTCCGCCAGGGGCGGAGAAGGCTACACCTTC
CASSYSARGGEGYTF
>TRBJ1-1|.|few|TRBV14
TGTGCCAGCAGCCGCCTACAGTACACTGAAGCTTTCTTT
CASSRLQYTEAFF
>TRBJ1-2|.|few|TRBV12-3/TRBV12-4
TGTGCCAGCAGCCCCGGCGTACCGAACCTATTCGGCTACACCTTC
CASSPGVPNLFGYTF
>TRBJ2-5|.|few|TRBV25-1
TGTGTCAGCAGTGAATATGTGGGCCAAGAGACCCAGTACTTC
CVSSEYVGQETQYF
>TRBJ2-1|.|few|TRBV6-5
TGTGCCAGCAGCCCTCTTGGCAATGAGCAGTTCTTC
CASSPLGNEQFF
>TRBJ2-3|TRBD2|many|TRBV20-1
TGCAGTGCTAGGTCAGCGGGAGAGATTGAAGATACGCAGTATTTT
CSARSAGEIEDTQYF
>TRBJ2-3|.|.|TRBV9
TGTGCCAGCAGCGTAGGGACGGTTTCTAGCACAGATACGCAGTATTTT
CASSVGTVSSTDTQYF
>TRBJ2-1|.|few|TRBV27
TGTGCCACCTACGGGGCAGACTACAATGAGCAGTTCTTC
CATYGADYNEQFF
>TRBJ1-6|TRBD1|few|TRBV4-3
TGCGCCAGCAGCCAAGATGTCAACAGGGGGCAGGATAATTCACCCCTCCACTTT
CASSQDVNRGQDNSPLHF